The 21 T cell receptor beta chains given below trace back to one sample, sequenced in a study of graft-versus-host responses after intestinal transplantation (dated by TCRdb to 2020 to 2022). Per the publication, the time point label means: cells obtained before transplantation from donor or recipient. Library preparation employed the immunoSEQ multiplex PCR assay. The immuneACCESS repertoire file appears here via TCRdb, limited to in-frame rearrangements. These files lack a portion of the clones; in checked studies, under half of the deficit traces to unresolved V genes, and the cause of the others is not known. This sample gives around 120,000 clones in total; roughly 95% of them show up just once. The ten largest clonotypes hold roughly 3% of the sample. No antigen is known for these receptors. Sequencing used unstimulated CD8+ T cells sorted from spleen or lymph node cells, obtained before intestinal transplant. The receptors derive from a human donor who received an intestinal transplant.

The CDR3 nucleotides read TGTGCCAGCAGTCCCCCGGGACTAGCGGAAAACAATGAGCAGTTCTTC. Encoded protein: CASSPPGLAENNEQFF. The rearrangement joins TRBV28 to TRBJ2-1, with TRBD2 matching over 11 bases. CDR3 length: 16 residues. The ends lost 5 bases at V and 5 bases at J; junction bases unmatched: 8. The germline V gene encodes CDR1 MDHEN and CDR2 SYDVKM. The complete variable domain, with remaining parts taken from reference TRBV28 and TRBJ2-1, reads DVKVTQSSRYLVKRTGEKVFLECVQDMDHENMFWYRQDPGLGLRLIYFSYDVKMKEKGDIPEGYSVSREKKERFSLILESASTNQTSMYLCASSPPGLAENNEQFFGPGTRLTVL.

This chain links TRBV28 with TRBJ2-3; 10 nucleotides agree with TRBD2. Germline CDR1 reads MDHEN; CDR2 reads SYDVKM. The CDR3 runs 16 residues. With 5 bases clipped from V and 0 bases from J, the junction kept 5 bases outside the gene matches. The CDR3 DNA follows: TGTGCCAGCAGTCCCTGGACTAGCGGAAGCACAGATACGCAGTATTTT. Translated, it gives CASSPWTSGSTDTQYF.

The chain employs TRBV9 and TRBJ2-5; a possible D gene is TRBD1 (6 bases). The germline gives CDR1 SGDLS, CDR2 YYNGEE. Trimming took off 4 bases at V and 5 bases at J, with 15 bases between the two ends. This CDR3 region has 14 residues. The CDR3 nucleotides are TGTGCCAGCAGCCTATCACAGGGCTTCGAGACCCAGTACTTC. Its translation is CASSLSQGFETQYF.

The chain has TRBV6-4 and TRBJ2-1; D call uncertain. Germline CDR1 is MRHNA and CDR2 is SNTAGT. The CDR3 is 12 amino acids. With 0 bases removed from V and 7 bases from J, the gap between germline ends came to 4 bases. CDR3 sequence reads: CASSDSLNEQFF. DNA for the CDR3: TGTGCCAGCAGTGACTCTTTGAATGAGCAGTTCTTC.

This rearrangement joins TRBV11-2 to TRBJ1-5; D ambiguous. Germline V gene lookup returns CDR1 SGHAT and CDR2 FQNNGV. Trimming took off 1 base at V and 0 bases at J, with 7 bases between the two ends. The CDR3 sequence is 15 residues long. The CDR3 here is CASSLAFDSNQPQHF. CDR3 sequence (DNA): TGTGCCAGCAGCTTAGCCTTCGATAGCAATCAGCCCCAGCATTTT.

J is TRBJ2-2 and V is TRBV5-1; D not resolved. The ends were cut back, 7 bases at V and 4 bases at J, with 8 bases in the middle. Germline CDR1 SGHRS, CDR2 YFSETQ. This CDR3 has 12 residues. In nucleotides, the CDR3 is TGCGCCAGCCAGATTAGCACCGGGGAGCTGTTTTTT. It yields the protein CASQISTGELFF.

The chain employs TRBV2 and TRBJ2-7; no definite D call. Germline lookup yields CDR1 SNHLY and CDR2 FYNNEI. The CDR3 has 15 residues. Trimming pared 6 bases from V and 4 bases from J, leaving 19 bases between. The CDR3 loop reads CASSRPQHPTYEQYF. As DNA, the CDR3 is TGTGCCAGCAGCCGACCTCAACACCCCACATACGAGCAGTACTTC.

V usage is TRBV19 and J usage is TRBJ1-3; D gene ambiguous. V was clipped by 11 bases and J by 3 bases, with 8 bases between them. The CDR3 contains 11 residues. Germline CDR1 is LNHDA and CDR2 is SQIVND (reference sequence). The CDR3 sequence is CASTLGNTIYF. CDR3 DNA sequence: TGTGCCTCGACACTTGGAAACACCATATATTTT.

CDR3 sequence (DNA): TGTGCCAGCAGCTACCCCTCGGGGGGGAGCTCCTACGAGCAGTACTTC. This gives the protein CASSYPSGGSSYEQYF. The rearrangement joins TRBV7-9 to TRBJ2-5, with 8 bases lining up with TRBD2. The better agreement between TRBJ2-7 and the DNA end casts doubt on the J call. Germline CDR1 reads SEHNR; CDR2 reads FQNEAQ (reference sequence). There are 16 residues in the CDR3.

This clone showed up just once. The rearrangement joins TRBV19 to TRBJ2-7; 9 nucleotides line up with TRBD1. Trimming removed 5 bases from V and 3 bases from J; junction bases left unmatched: 8. CDR1 and CDR2 (germline): LNHDA, SQIVND (reference sequence). The CDR3 loop spans 15 amino acids. The CDR3 protein is CASSPTGGGGYEQYF. Written as DNA, the CDR3 is TGTGCCAGTAGTCCAACAGGGGGCGGTGGCTACGAGCAGTACTTC.

This chain joins TRBV28 and TRBJ2-1; 7 nucleotides agree with TRBD1. The germline V gene encodes CDR1 MDHEN and CDR2 SYDVKM. The CDR3 is made up of 15 amino acids. J lost 4 bases, V lost 3 bases, and 6 bases had no gene match. In nucleotides, the CDR3 is TGTGCCAGCAGTTTTGGTGGGACAGCTTACAATGAGCAGTTCTTC. It translates to CASSFGGTAYNEQFF.

The genes are TRBV13 and TRBJ1-1; D is unclear. Germline-derived CDR1 and CDR2 are PRHDT and FYEKMQ (reference sequence). The CDR3 sequence is 11 residues long. V dropped 1 base and J dropped 6 bases, with 3 bases sitting between them. Written as DNA, the CDR3 is TGTGCCAGCAGCTTAGAGGCTGAAGCTTTCTTT. It yields the protein CASSLEAEAFF.

This rearrangement joins TRBV5-4 to TRBJ2-7; a possible D gene is TRBD1 (6 bases). Germline CDR1 SGHNT, CDR2 YYREEE (reference sequence). Trimming shortened V by 3 bases and J by 5 bases, and 15 bases separated the two germline ends. The CDR3 has 14 amino acids. CDR3: CASSWGLQGNEQYF. CDR3 coding DNA: TGTGCCAGCAGCTGGGGTCTACAGGGTAACGAGCAGTACTTC. Filled out from reference TRBV5-4 and TRBJ2-7, the complete variable domain reads ETGVTQSPTHLIKTRGQQVTLRCSSQSGHNTVSWYQQALGQGPQFIFQYYREEENGRGNFPPRFSGLQFPNYSSELNVNALELDDSALYLCASSWGLQGNEQYFGPGTRLTVT.

The rearrangement joins TRBV5-8 to TRBJ2-7; 7 nucleotides agree with TRBD1. The CDR3 length is 14 residues. J gave up 2 bases and V 4 bases, and 6 bases lay outside the gene matches. Germline V gene sequence: CDR1 SGHTS, CDR2 YDEGEE. CDR3 in amino acids: CASSLRDRPYEQYF. The DNA for the CDR3 is TGTGCCAGCAGCCTCCGGGACAGACCCTACGAGCAGTACTTC.

The rearrangement joins TRBV4-2 to TRBJ2-7; 14 bases map to TRBD2. Germline V CDR1 and CDR2: LGHNA, YNFKEQ. V lost 4 bases, J lost 5 bases, and 7 bases stayed unmatched. The CDR3 loop spans 16 amino acids. The CDR3 sequence: CASSLTGTSGSHEQYF. The CDR3 DNA is TGTGCCAGCAGCCTCACGGGGACTAGCGGGAGCCACGAGCAGTACTTC.

A remark on this clone: Sequence at one end of the junction differs from germline and may be a read error. This chain connects TRBV7-7 to TRBJ2-7; 8 positions agree with TRBD2. The CDR3 covers 15 residues. Germline V lookup: CDR1 SSHAT, CDR2 FNYEAQ (reference sequence). CDR3 coding DNA: TGTGCTAGCAGCACCACTAGCGGAGTCTGCTACGAGCAGTACTTC. Residues: CASSTTSGVCYEQYF.

The chain couples TRBV5-6 to TRBJ2-1, with 7 bases identical to TRBD1. The V gene's germline CDR1 is SGHDT and CDR2 YYEEEE. V was clipped by 4 bases and J by 5 bases; unmatched bases: 6. This CDR3 comprises 14 residues. Written as DNA, the CDR3 is TGTGCCAGCAGCCAGAGAAGGGGGCACAATGAGCAGTTCTTC. It specifies CASSQRRGHNEQFF.

Here the CDR3 reads CASSPPAGSWETQYF. CDR3 coding DNA: TGTGCCAGCAGCCCCCCAGCGGGGAGTTGGGAGACCCAGTACTTC. The chain links TRBV9 to TRBJ2-5; 7 bases fit TRBD2. J lost 5 bases, V lost 4 bases, and 11 bases had no gene match. The CDR3 contains 15 residues. Germline CDR1 and CDR2: SGDLS and YYNGEE.

This rearrangement joins TRBV28 to TRBJ1-4; D is unclear. The CDR3 spans 15 residues. Germline values: CDR1 MDHEN, CDR2 SYDVKM. Trimming left V 6 bases short and J 3 bases short, with 14 bases between. The CDR3 loop reads CASSPGVEANEKLFF. The CDR3 DNA follows: TGTGCCAGCAGCCCCGGGGTCGAGGCTAATGAAAAACTGTTTTTT.

This chain joins TRBV10-2 and TRBJ2-7, with 9 bases aligning to TRBD2. The trim removed 6 bases at V and 6 bases at J, leaving 12 bases unmatched. Germline assignment: CDR1 WSHSY and CDR2 SAAADI. This CDR3 is built from 15 residues. CDR3 nucleotides: TGCGCCAGCAGAGGGACTAGCTGGGACCCTAGCGAGCAGTACTTC. Translated, it gives CASRGTSWDPSEQYF.

The chain links TRBV10-3 to TRBJ2-5; D tentatively fits TRBD1 or TRBD2 (5 bases each). The CDR3 loop spans 12 amino acids. V lost 8 bases and J 1 base, leaving 8 bases between the germline ends. Germline CDR1 is ENHRY and CDR2 is SYGVKD. As DNA, the CDR3 is TGTGCCATCGGGGGACCCCAAGAGACCCAGTACTTC. It yields the protein CAIGGPQETQYF.